The 13 T cell receptor beta chains reported below all come from one sample, sequenced in a study of CD8+ T cells in alopecia areata. Isolated RNA was reverse transcribed into cDNA used as the sequencing template. The table came from immunoSEQ multiplex PCR; TCRdb's copy has only in-frame clones and leaves some out. The sample has about 290,000 clones, 55% to 70% seen once; the top ten hold around 1.7%. The treatment is: oral pan-JAK inhibitor, 5-10 mg twice daily. The input for sequencing was CD4+ T cells sorted from blood, taken at week 24, from a patient treated with tofacitinib. These TCRs come from a human donor with alopecia areata.

V usage is TRBV10-3 and J usage is TRBJ2-5; 10 bases match TRBD1. Germline loops: CDR1 ENHRY, CDR2 SYGVKD. This CDR3 is 15 amino acids long. Trimming removed 10 bases from V and 2 bases from J; junction bases left unmatched: 10. This chain's CDR3 is CATGNRDRGQETQYF. In DNA, the CDR3 is TGTGCCACAGGAAACCGGGACAGGGGTCAAGAGACCCAGTACTTC.

On this clone: The same CDR3 arises from other DNA sequences in this sample as well. The V gene is TRBV30, the J gene TRBJ1-5; no firm D call. Germline V gene lookup returns CDR1 GTSNPN and CDR2 SVGIG (reference sequence). CDR3 length: 13 residues. With 0 bases removed from V and 3 bases from J, the gap between germline ends came to 6 bases. CDR3 protein: CAWSVRDNQPQHF. The CDR3 DNA reads as TGTGCCTGGAGTGTACGTGACAATCAGCCCCAGCATTTT.

This clone occurred a few times. The chain combines TRBV7-9 with TRBJ2-5; 7 nucleotides align to TRBD1. This CDR3 region has 15 residues. V was clipped by 5 bases and J by 2 bases; unmatched bases: 8. CDR1 is SEHNR, CDR2 FQNEAQ, per germline (reference sequence). This CDR3 is CASSHPGQQQETQYF. The CDR3 coding sequence is TGTGCCAGCAGCCATCCGGGACAGCAGCAAGAGACCCAGTACTTC.

J is TRBJ2-1 and V is TRBV15; D remains ambiguous. CDR1 is LNHNV, CDR2 YYDKDF, per germline (reference sequence). Trimming cost V 0 bases and J 3 bases, with 12 bases left between them. The CDR3 contains 16 residues. The DNA for the CDR3 is TGTGCCACCAGCAGAGATCGTAGTTTCTTCTACAATGAGCAGTTCTTC. As protein: CATSRDRSFFYNEQFF.

The chain is built from TRBV4-3 and TRBJ1-2, with D unresolved. The CDR3 extends over 14 amino acids. V was shortened by 0 bases and J by 4 bases, with 9 bases between the two germline ends. CDR1 LGHNA and CDR2 YSLEER come from the germline V gene. The CDR3 coding sequence is TGCGCCAGCAGCCAAGATCAGGCGTTCTATGGCTACACCTTC. This encodes CASSQDQAFYGYTF.

This clone came up a few times. The chain recombines TRBV5-4 with TRBJ1-2, with D unresolved. The CDR3 sequence is 13 residues long. In germline, CDR1 is SGHNT, CDR2 YYREEE (reference sequence). V dropped 1 base and J dropped 7 bases, with 11 bases sitting between them. The CDR3 bases are TGTGCCAGCAGCTTGATAGGAGAGTCTGGCTACACCTTC. It encodes CASSLIGESGYTF.

This clone was observed a few times. The J gene is TRBJ2-7, the V gene TRBV29-1, with TRBD1 identical over 9 bases. The CDR3 length is 14 residues. From germline, CDR1 is SQVTM and CDR2 ANQGSEA. V shed 4 bases, J shed 1 base, and the junction held 5 bases outside the gene matches. The CDR3 protein is CSVGRTGESYEQYF. Written as DNA, the CDR3 is TGCAGCGTTGGGAGGACAGGGGAGTCCTACGAGCAGTACTTC.

In this sample, this clone turned up a few times. At the DNA level, this CDR3 is encoded by other sequences in the same sample as well. The V and J genes are TRBV9 and TRBJ2-5, with D unresolved. The CDR3 consists of 12 residues. Looked up from germline, CDR1 is SGDLS and CDR2 is YYNGEE. V was trimmed by 3 bases and J by 4 bases, leaving 7 bases between them. The CDR3 sequence: CASSGPGETQYF. DNA for the CDR3: TGTGCCAGCAGCGGACCGGGAGAGACCCAGTACTTC.

This rearrangement joins TRBV2 to TRBJ1-1; D ambiguous. Trimming left V 2 bases short and J 8 bases short, with 9 bases between. Germline V gene sequence: CDR1 SNHLY, CDR2 FYNNEI. This CDR3 is built from 12 residues. The CDR3 sequence: CASSESRAEAFF. The CDR3 DNA sequence: TGTGCCAGCAGTGAAAGTCGGGCAGAAGCTTTCTTT.

The genes are TRBV7-9 and TRBJ2-3, with 7 bases lining up with TRBD1. From germline, CDR1 is SEHNR and CDR2 FQNEAQ (reference sequence). Trimming removed 1 base from V and 0 bases from J; junction bases left unmatched: 4. The CDR3 spans 16 residues. The CDR3 sequence is CASSLGTGHSTDTQYF. The CDR3 coding sequence is TGTGCCAGCAGCTTAGGGACAGGTCATAGCACAGATACGCAGTATTTT.

The gene calls are TRBV7-9 and TRBJ2-7; a possible D gene is TRBD1 (6 bases). The CDR3 loop spans 13 amino acids. V lost 4 bases and J lost 6, with 13 bases in between. Germline V gives CDR1 SEHNR, CDR2 FQNEAQ (reference sequence). Here the CDR3 reads CASSSLRGGEQYF. The CDR3 bases are TGTGCCAGCAGCTCCCTCCGAGGGGGCGAGCAGTACTTC.

This chain uses TRBV4-1 with TRBJ2-3; either TRBD1 or TRBD2 may fit D (5 bases each). Trimming pared 0 bases from V and 4 bases from J, leaving 14 bases between. The CDR3 has 16 amino acids. The V gene's germline CDR1 is MGHRA and CDR2 YSYEKL. CDR3 region: CASSQEGRGVADTQYF. The CDR3 nucleotides read TGCGCCAGCAGCCAAGAAGGTAGAGGGGTGGCAGATACGCAGTATTTT.

The chain carries TRBV30 and TRBJ2-7; D might be TRBD1 (5 bases). This CDR3 is built from 14 residues. V dropped 5 bases and J dropped 1 base, with 15 bases sitting between them. Germline V gene data show CDR1 as GTSNPN and CDR2 as SVGIG (reference sequence). CDR3: CAWGAWQVSYEQYF. The CDR3 DNA sequence: TGTGCCTGGGGGGCCTGGCAGGTTTCCTACGAGCAGTACTTC.